These 22 T cell receptor beta chains came from one sample sequenced in a study of shared clonotypes between healthy human individuals (dated by TCRdb to about 2020). The protocol used for the library was the immunoSEQ multiplex PCR assay. TCRdb mirrors the immuneACCESS table, restricted to in-frame sequences. Some clones are absent from its copies; in checked studies, under half trace to an unresolved V gene, and the reason for the others is unknown. Counted in this sample were approximately 2,200,000 clones; 85% to 95% of them appeared once. The top ten clones comprise more than 1.5% of the sample. For the CD8 naive samples, CD45RO-negative cells were positively selected for CCR7, yielding a CD45RA+CCR7+ population from which TemRA cells were excluded. Specimen: naive CD8+ T cells from PBMCs. The cell subset or site label of this sample denotes: CD45RA+CCR7+. The receptors derive from a man aged 18-30 years in good health. Some clones in this sample may be carry-over from other donors' samples.

J is TRBJ2-1 and V is TRBV13; D remains unclear. CDR3 length equals 13 residues. Trimming took off 2 bases at V and 7 bases at J, with 9 bases between the two ends. Germline lookup yields CDR1 PRHDT and CDR2 FYEKMQ (reference sequence). Here the CDR3 reads CASSLTSLNEQFF. CDR3 sequence (DNA): TGTGCCAGCAGCTTAACCAGCCTTAATGAGCAGTTCTTC.

There are a few counts of this clone. The V call is TRBV7-9, the J call TRBJ1-5; 11 bases are a match to TRBD1. V was pared by 5 bases and J by 3 bases, with 12 bases of the junction left unmatched. The CDR3 consists of 18 residues. Germline V gives CDR1 SEHNR, CDR2 FQNEAQ (reference sequence). The CDR3 DNA reads TGTGCCAGCAGCCAAGGGACAGGGGGGAGAAGGGACAATCAGCCCCAGCATTTT. This gives the protein CASSQGTGGRRDNQPQHF.

This chain uses TRBV19 with TRBJ1-1; TRBD1 is a possible D gene (6 bases). The CDR3 is made up of 17 amino acids. V shed 5 bases and J shed 4 bases, with 23 bases lying between them. Germline lookup yields CDR1 LNHDA and CDR2 SQIVND (reference sequence). The CDR3 protein is CASSPIRPGEKGTEAFF. The CDR3 DNA is TGTGCCAGTAGTCCGATCAGACCAGGGGAAAAGGGCACTGAAGCTTTCTTT. Filled out from reference TRBV19 and TRBJ1-1, the complete variable domain reads DGGITQSPKYLFRKEGQNVTLSCEQNLNHDAMYWYRQDPGQGLRLIYYSQIVNDFQKGDIAEGYSVSREKKESFPLTVTSAQKNPTAFYLCASSPIRPGEKGTEAFFGQGTRLTVV.

CDR3: CASSFWELREGNTDTQYF. In DNA form, the CDR3 reads TGCGCCAGCAGCTTTTGGGAGCTGCGGGAGGGTAACACAGATACGCAGTATTTT. V and J are TRBV5-1 and TRBJ2-3; 9 bases are shared with TRBD2. V lost 2 bases and J lost 2; bases outside the gene matches: 12. The germline V gene has CDR1 SGHRS and CDR2 YFSETQ. This CDR3 is built from 18 residues.

The chain recombines TRBV4-1 with TRBJ1-5, with TRBD1 matching over 11 bases. The ends lost 0 bases at V and 10 bases at J; junction bases unmatched: 11. This CDR3 has 17 residues. Looked up from germline, CDR1 is MGHRA and CDR2 is YSYEKL. The DNA for the CDR3 is TGCGCCAGCAGCCAAGACATGACCGGGACAGGGGGACTCCCCCAGCATTTT. Amino acid sequence: CASSQDMTGTGGLPQHF.

The CDR3 bases are TGTGCCAGCAGCTATTCCTGGGGCCCGGCCGCGGAGACCCAGTACTTC. It is translated as CASSYSWGPAAETQYF. V gene TRBV27 combines with J gene TRBJ2-5, with D maybe TRBD1 (5 bases). V lost 6 bases and J 5 bases, leaving 22 bases between the germline ends. Germline V gene sequence: CDR1 MNHEY, CDR2 SMNVEV (reference sequence). The CDR3 length is 16 residues.

J is TRBJ2-3 and V is TRBV27; D is uncertain. The CDR3 length is 13 residues. The ends were cut back, 2 bases at V and 5 bases at J, with 8 bases in the middle. The germline V gene has CDR1 MNHEY and CDR2 SMNVEV (reference sequence). For the CDR3, the DNA is TGTGCCAGCAGTTTAAGCACCGGAGATACGCAGTATTTT. This sequence encodes CASSLSTGDTQYF.

This chain links TRBV7-3 with TRBJ2-7; D unresolved. With 1 base removed from V and 1 base from J, the gap between germline ends came to 8 bases. This CDR3 comprises 14 residues. From germline, CDR1 is SGHTA and CDR2 FQGTGA. CDR3 protein: CASSLNPLSYEQYF. The CDR3 DNA follows: TGTGCCAGCAGCTTAAACCCCTTATCCTACGAGCAGTACTTC. The variable domain in full, completed from reference TRBV7-3 and TRBJ2-7, reads GAGVSQTPSNKVTEKGKYVELRCDPISGHTALYWYRQSLGQGPEFLIYFQGTGAADDSGLPNDRFFAVRPEGSVSTLKIQRTERGDSAVYLCASSLNPLSYEQYFGPGTRLTVT.

The genes are TRBV6-1 and TRBJ1-5; D not certain. The V gene's germline CDR1 is MNHNS and CDR2 SASEGT. With 1 base removed from V and 2 bases from J, the gap between germline ends came to 15 bases. This CDR3 contains 17 residues. The DNA for the CDR3 is TGTGCCAGCAGTGAAGTTGGAGGGCGGGGTGGCAATCAGCCCCAGCATTTT. As protein: CASSEVGGRGGNQPQHF.

The chain joins TRBV27 to TRBJ1-5; 7 bases match TRBD1. V trimming: 2 bases; J trimming: 2 bases; junction bases outside the gene matches: 3. Per the germline V gene, CDR1 is MNHEY and CDR2 is SMNVEV (reference sequence). The CDR3 has 15 residues. CDR3: CASSLVTGGNQPQHF. CDR3 nucleotides: TGTGCCAGCAGTTTAGTTACAGGGGGCAATCAGCCCCAGCATTTT.

This clone was seen once. V is TRBV15 and J is TRBJ2-7, with D uncertain. This CDR3 has 15 amino acids. V lost 6 bases and J 0 bases, leaving 15 bases between the germline ends. Looked up from germline, CDR1 is LNHNV and CDR2 is YYDKDF (reference sequence). CDR3 sequence (DNA): TGTGCCACCAGTAGGAACGCCGTGAGCTCCTACGAGCAGTACTTC. Encoded protein: CATSRNAVSSYEQYF. The entire variable domain, with the rest obtained from reference TRBV15 and TRBJ2-7, is as follows: DAMVIQNPRYQVTQFGKPVTLSCSQTLNHNVMYWYQQKSSQAPKLLFHYYDKDFNNEADTPDNFQSRRPNTSFCFLDIRSPGLGDTAMYLCATSRNAVSSYEQYFGPGTRLTVT.

The rearrangement joins TRBV7-9 to TRBJ2-3, with D uncertain. The CDR3 contains 12 residues. V dropped 4 bases and J dropped 0 bases, with 2 bases sitting between them. Germline V gives CDR1 SEHNR, CDR2 FQNEAQ (reference sequence). The CDR3 region is CASSWSTDTQYF. In nucleotides, the CDR3 is TGTGCCAGCAGCTGGAGCACAGATACGCAGTATTTT.

A remark on this clone: Other DNA sequences in this sample translate to the same CDR3. The gene calls are TRBV7-3 and TRBJ2-7, with D hard to call. This CDR3 has 13 amino acids. Germline V gene lookup returns CDR1 SGHTA and CDR2 FQGTGA. Between the trimmed V and J ends, which lost 0 bases and 3 bases, there was a span of 6 bases. In nucleotides, the CDR3 is TGTGCCAGCAGCTTAACTGCCGGCTACGAGCAGTACTTC. It codes for CASSLTAGYEQYF. The complete variable domain, with remaining parts taken from reference TRBV7-3 and TRBJ2-7, reads GAGVSQTPSNKVTEKGKYVELRCDPISGHTALYWYRQSLGQGPEFLIYFQGTGAADDSGLPNDRFFAVRPEGSVSTLKIQRTERGDSAVYLCASSLTAGYEQYFGPGTRLTVT.

The rearrangement uses TRBV18 and TRBJ2-1; D is perhaps TRBD2 (7 bases). The length of the CDR3 is 18 residues. The ends were cut back, 0 bases at V and 4 bases at J, with 19 bases in the middle. Looked up from germline, CDR1 is KGHSH and CDR2 is LQKENI. The DNA of the CDR3 is TGTGCCAGCTCACCACCGGGAGGGACAACGCTCCAATACAATGAGCAGTTCTTC. It codes for CASSPPGGTTLQYNEQFF.

The V and J genes are TRBV4-3 and TRBJ2-7; 7 positions agree with TRBD2. V shed 4 bases and J 1 base; nucleotides not matched to a gene: 13. In germline, CDR1 is LGHNA, CDR2 YSLEER. The CDR3 contains 17 residues. The CDR3 region has the DNA TGCGCCAGCAGCCCGAAACCTCCTAGCGGCTTATCCTACGAGCAGTACTTC. Residues: CASSPKPPSGLSYEQYF.

The chain is built from TRBV13 and TRBJ1-2, with TRBD1 as a possible D gene (6 bases). This CDR3 contains 16 residues. V was shortened by 2 bases and J by 5 bases, with 18 bases between the two germline ends. The germline V gene has CDR1 PRHDT and CDR2 FYEKMQ (reference sequence). For the CDR3, the DNA is TGTGCCAGCAGCTTACCCACGATCGGGACATCATATGGCTACACCTTC. Residues: CASSLPTIGTSYGYTF.

The J gene is TRBJ2-5, the V gene TRBV28, with D possibly matching TRBD2 (7 bases). Germline CDR1 reads MDHEN; CDR2 reads SYDVKM. V dropped 0 bases and J dropped 1 base, with 12 bases sitting between them. This CDR3 has 16 residues. The CDR3 spells CASSLWGGPFQETQYF. DNA of the CDR3: TGTGCCAGCAGTTTATGGGGGGGGCCCTTCCAAGAGACCCAGTACTTC.

The chain links TRBV9 to TRBJ2-1; TRBD2 aligns across 7 bases. Per the germline V gene, CDR1 is SGDLS and CDR2 is YYNGEE. This CDR3 comprises 20 residues. V shed 2 bases and J 2 bases; nucleotides not matched to a gene: 19. The CDR3 coding sequence is TGTGCCAGCAGCGTGTCCTTGGGTGCGGAACGGGAGGTGGCCTACAATGAGCAGTTCTTC. Its translation: CASSVSLGAEREVAYNEQFF.

A single count supports this clone. The chain links TRBV6-6 to TRBJ2-2; TRBD1 is a possible D gene (5 bases). Germline V gene lookup returns CDR1 MNHNY and CDR2 SVGAGI (reference sequence). This CDR3 spans 16 amino acids. V lost 0 bases, J lost 2 bases, and 10 bases lay in between. The chain's CDR3 is CASSYSKTVNTGELFF. The CDR3 DNA reads as TGTGCCAGCAGTTACTCAAAGACAGTCAACACCGGGGAGCTGTTTTTT.

A single count supports this clone. V is TRBV6-6 and J is TRBJ1-2; TRBD1 agrees at 9 bases. The ends lost 4 bases at V and 7 bases at J; junction bases unmatched: 10. Germline values: CDR1 MNHNY, CDR2 SVGAGI (reference sequence). The CDR3 contains 15 residues. The CDR3 DNA reads as TGTGCCAGCAGTTGGGACAGGGTAGGAGGGCTTGGCTACACCTTC. Residues: CASSWDRVGGLGYTF.

The rearrangement uses TRBV4-1 and TRBJ2-2; 9 bases are a match to TRBD2. V gave up 6 bases and J gave up 8 bases; unmatched junction bases: 19. CDR3 length: 18 amino acids. CDR1 is MGHRA and CDR2 is YSYEKL in the germline V gene. CDR3 protein: CASSQLRGREGLAGELFF. Here the CDR3 DNA reads TGCGCCAGCAGTCAGTTAAGGGGGCGGGAGGGTTTGGCTGGGGAGCTGTTTTTT.

With respect to this clone: A much bigger clone sits one base away, suggesting this may be a read error. In the same sample, other DNA sequences code for this CDR3. The gene calls are TRBV27 and TRBJ1-4; the D is unclear. This CDR3 is 11 amino acids long. Deletions cut 3 bases from V and 7 bases from J, with 3 bases between. The germline V gene has CDR1 MNHEY and CDR2 SMNVEV (reference sequence). CDR3 sequence reads: CASSFGEKLFF. The CDR3, as DNA: TGTGCCAGCAGTTTCGGTGAAAAACTGTTTTTT.